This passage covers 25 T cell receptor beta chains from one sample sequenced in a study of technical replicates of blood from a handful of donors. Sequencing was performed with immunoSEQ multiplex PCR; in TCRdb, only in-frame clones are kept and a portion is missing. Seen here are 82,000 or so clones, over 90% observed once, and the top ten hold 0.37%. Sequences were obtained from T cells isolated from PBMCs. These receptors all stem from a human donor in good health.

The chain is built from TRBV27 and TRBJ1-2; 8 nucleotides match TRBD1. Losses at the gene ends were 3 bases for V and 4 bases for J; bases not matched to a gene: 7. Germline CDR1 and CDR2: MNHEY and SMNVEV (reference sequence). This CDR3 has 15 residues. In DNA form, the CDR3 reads TGTGCCAGCAGTTTCAGTGCAGGGGGCCCCTATGGCTACACCTTC. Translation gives CASSFSAGGPYGYTF.

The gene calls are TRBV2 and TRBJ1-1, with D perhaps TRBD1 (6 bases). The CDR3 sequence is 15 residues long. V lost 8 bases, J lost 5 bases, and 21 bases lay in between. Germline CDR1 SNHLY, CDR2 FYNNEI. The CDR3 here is CASLRGAEGNTEAFF. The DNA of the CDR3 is TGTGCCAGCCTGCGGGGGGCTGAAGGAAATACTGAAGCTTTCTTT.

CDR3 amino acids: CASSFPGQGAEQYF. Here the CDR3 DNA reads TGTGCCAGCAGCTTTCCCGGACAGGGTGCCGAGCAGTACTTC. The rearrangement joins TRBV7-9 to TRBJ2-7; 8 nucleotides line up with TRBD1. CDR3 size: 14 residues. Per germline, CDR1 SEHNR and CDR2 FQNEAQ (reference sequence). The V gene end was trimmed by 3 bases and the J gene end by 6 bases; junction bases not matched to a gene: 7.

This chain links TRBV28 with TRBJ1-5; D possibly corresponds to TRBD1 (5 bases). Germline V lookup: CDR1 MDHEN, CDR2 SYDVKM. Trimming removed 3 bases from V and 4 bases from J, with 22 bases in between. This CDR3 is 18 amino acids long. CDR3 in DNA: TGTGCCAGCAGTTTTAGCCAAGACTTGGGGGGATCAAATCAGCCCCAGCATTTT. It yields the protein CASSFSQDLGGSNQPQHF.

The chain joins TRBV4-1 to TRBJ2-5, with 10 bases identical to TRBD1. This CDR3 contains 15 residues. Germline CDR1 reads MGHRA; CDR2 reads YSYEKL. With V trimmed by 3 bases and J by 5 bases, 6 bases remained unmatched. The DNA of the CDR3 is TGCGCCAGCAGCCACCCCGGGACAGGGGACGAGACCCAGTACTTC. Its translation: CASSHPGTGDETQYF.

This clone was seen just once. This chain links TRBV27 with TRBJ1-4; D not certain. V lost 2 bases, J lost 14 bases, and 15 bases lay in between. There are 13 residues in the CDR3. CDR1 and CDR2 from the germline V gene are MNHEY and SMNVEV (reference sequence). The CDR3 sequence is CASSLGFGNSLFF. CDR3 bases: TGTGCCAGCAGTTTAGGTTTCGGGAACAGTCTGTTTTTT.

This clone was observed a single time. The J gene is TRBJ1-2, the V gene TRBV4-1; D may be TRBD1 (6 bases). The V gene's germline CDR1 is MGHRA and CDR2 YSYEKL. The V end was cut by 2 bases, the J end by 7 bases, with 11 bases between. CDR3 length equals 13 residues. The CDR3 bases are TGCGCCAGCAGCCAACAGGGGCCTTTTGGCTACACCTTC. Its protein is CASSQQGPFGYTF.

The chain's CDR3 is CASSGLRQIYGYTF. CDR3 sequence (DNA): TGTGCCAGCAGTGGCCTAAGACAGATCTATGGCTACACCTTC. The gene calls are TRBV2 and TRBJ1-2; D might be TRBD1 (5 bases). The CDR3 loop spans 14 amino acids. Germline loops: CDR1 SNHLY, CDR2 FYNNEI. Trimming cost V 4 bases and J 4 bases, with 13 bases left between them.

The CDR3 region is CASATSRQGAGNTIYF. CDR3 nucleotides: TGTGCCAGCGCAACCTCAAGACAGGGGGCTGGAAACACCATATATTTT. The gene calls are TRBV28 and TRBJ1-3, with TRBD1 matching 9 bases. The CDR3 is 16 residues long. Germline V gene data show CDR1 as MDHEN and CDR2 as SYDVKM. V lost 8 bases to trimming and J lost 2 bases; unmatched junction nucleotides: 10.

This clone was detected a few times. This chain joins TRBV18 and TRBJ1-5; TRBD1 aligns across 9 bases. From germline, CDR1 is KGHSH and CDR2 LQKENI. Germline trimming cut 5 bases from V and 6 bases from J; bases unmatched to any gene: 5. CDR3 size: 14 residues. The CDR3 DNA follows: TGTGCCAGCTCAGCGGGGACAGGGCGTCAGCCCCAGCATTTT. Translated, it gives CASSAGTGRQPQHF.

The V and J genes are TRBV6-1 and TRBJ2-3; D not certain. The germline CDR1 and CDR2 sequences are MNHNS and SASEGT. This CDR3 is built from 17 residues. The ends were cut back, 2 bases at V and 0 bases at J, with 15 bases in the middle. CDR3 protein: CASSEWRFRVSTDTQYF. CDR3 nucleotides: TGTGCCAGCAGTGAATGGAGATTTAGAGTGAGCACAGATACGCAGTATTTT.

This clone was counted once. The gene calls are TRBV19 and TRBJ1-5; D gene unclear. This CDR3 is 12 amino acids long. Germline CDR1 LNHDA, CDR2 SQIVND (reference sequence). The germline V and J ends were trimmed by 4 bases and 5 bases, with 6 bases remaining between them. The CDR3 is CASSKRDQPQHF. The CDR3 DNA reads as TGTGCCAGTAGTAAGCGCGATCAGCCCCAGCATTTT.

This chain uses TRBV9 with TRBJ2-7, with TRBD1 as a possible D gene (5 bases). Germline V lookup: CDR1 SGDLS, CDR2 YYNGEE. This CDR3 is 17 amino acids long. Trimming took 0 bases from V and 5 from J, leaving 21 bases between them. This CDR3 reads CASSVVVGRLRAHEQYF. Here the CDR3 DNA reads TGTGCCAGCAGCGTAGTGGTGGGAAGGCTCAGGGCTCACGAGCAGTACTTC. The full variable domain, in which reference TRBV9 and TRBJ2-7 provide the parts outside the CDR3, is DSGVTQTPKHLITATGQRVTLRCSPRSGDLSVYWYQQSLDQGLQFLIQYYNGEERAKGNILERFSAQQFPDLHSELNLSSLELGDSALYFCASSVVVGRLRAHEQYFGPGTRLTVT.

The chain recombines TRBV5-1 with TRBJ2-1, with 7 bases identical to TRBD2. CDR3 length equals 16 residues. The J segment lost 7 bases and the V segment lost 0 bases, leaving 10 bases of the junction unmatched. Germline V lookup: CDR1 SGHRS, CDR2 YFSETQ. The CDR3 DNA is TGCGCCAGCAGCTTGGATGCGGGAGAGGGTTGGAATGAGCAGTTCTTC. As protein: CASSLDAGEGWNEQFF.

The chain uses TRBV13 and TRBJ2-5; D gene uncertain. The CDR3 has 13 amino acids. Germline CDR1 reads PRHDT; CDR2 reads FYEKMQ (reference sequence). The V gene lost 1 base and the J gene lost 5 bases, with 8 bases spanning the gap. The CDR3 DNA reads TGTGCCAGCAGCTTAGTCGGCAGGGAGACCCAGTACTTC. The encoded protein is CASSLVGRETQYF.

The CDR3 loop is CASSLGPGVEQYF. The CDR3, as DNA: TGTGCCAGCAGCTTGGGGCCGGGGGTCGAGCAGTACTTC. J is TRBJ2-7 and V is TRBV5-6; possibly TRBD2 for D (6 bases). V gave up 0 bases and J gave up 6 bases, with 10 bases separating them. The CDR3 is 13 residues long. The germline gives CDR1 SGHDT, CDR2 YYEEEE. Using reference TRBV5-6 and TRBJ2-7 for the parts outside the CDR3, the full variable domain is DAGVTQSPTHLIKTRGQQVTLRCSPKSGHDTVSWYQQALGQGPQFIFQYYEEEERQRGNFPDRFSGHQFPNYSSELNVNALLLGDSALYLCASSLGPGVEQYFGPGTRLTVT.

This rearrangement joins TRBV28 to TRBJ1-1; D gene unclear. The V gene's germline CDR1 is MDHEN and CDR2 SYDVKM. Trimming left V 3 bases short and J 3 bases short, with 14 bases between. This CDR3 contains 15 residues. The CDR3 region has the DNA TGTGCCAGCAGTTTGCAGGCCCCCCATTACACTGAAGCTTTCTTT. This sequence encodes CASSLQAPHYTEAFF. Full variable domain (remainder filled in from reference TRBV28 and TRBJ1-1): DVKVTQSSRYLVKRTGEKVFLECVQDMDHENMFWYRQDPGLGLRLIYFSYDVKMKEKGDIPEGYSVSREKKERFSLILESASTNQTSMYLCASSLQAPHYTEAFFGQGTRLTVV.

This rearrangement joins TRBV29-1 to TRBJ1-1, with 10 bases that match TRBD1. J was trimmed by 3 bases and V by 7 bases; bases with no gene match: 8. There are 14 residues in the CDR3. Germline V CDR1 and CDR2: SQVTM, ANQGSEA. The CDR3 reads CSGDRGWVDTEAFF. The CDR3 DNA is TGCAGCGGGGACAGGGGCTGGGTGGACACTGAAGCTTTCTTT.

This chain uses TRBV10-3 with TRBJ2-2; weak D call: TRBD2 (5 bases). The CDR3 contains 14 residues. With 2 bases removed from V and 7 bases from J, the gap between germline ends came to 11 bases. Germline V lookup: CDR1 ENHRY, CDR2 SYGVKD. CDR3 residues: CAISEKEVGGELFF. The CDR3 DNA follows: TGTGCCATCAGTGAGAAGGAGGTTGGCGGGGAGCTGTTTTTT.

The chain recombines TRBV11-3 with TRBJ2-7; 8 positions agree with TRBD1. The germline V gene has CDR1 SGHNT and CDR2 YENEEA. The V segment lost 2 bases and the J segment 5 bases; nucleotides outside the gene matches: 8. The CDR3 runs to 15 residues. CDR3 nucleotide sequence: TGTGCCAGCAGCTTATATAGGCAGGGGGCAAACGAGCAGTACTTC. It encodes CASSLYRQGANEQYF.

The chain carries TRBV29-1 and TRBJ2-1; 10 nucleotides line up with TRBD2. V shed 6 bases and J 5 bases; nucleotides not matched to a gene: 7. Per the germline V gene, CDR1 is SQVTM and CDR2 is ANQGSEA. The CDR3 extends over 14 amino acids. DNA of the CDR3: TGCAGCGTGCTACTAGCGGGACCGAACAATGAGCAGTTCTTC. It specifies CSVLLAGPNNEQFF.

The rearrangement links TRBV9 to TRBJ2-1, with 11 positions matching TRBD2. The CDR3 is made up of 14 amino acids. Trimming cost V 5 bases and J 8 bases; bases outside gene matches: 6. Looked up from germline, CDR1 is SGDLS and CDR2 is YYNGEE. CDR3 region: CASSRSGRADEQFF. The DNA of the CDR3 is TGTGCCAGCAGTCGTAGCGGGAGGGCCGATGAGCAGTTCTTC.

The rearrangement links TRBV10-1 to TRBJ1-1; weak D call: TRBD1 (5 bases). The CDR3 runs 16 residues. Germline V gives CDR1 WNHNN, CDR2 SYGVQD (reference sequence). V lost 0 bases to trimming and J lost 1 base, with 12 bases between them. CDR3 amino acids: CASSESIRGGNTEAFF. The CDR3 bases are TGCGCCAGCAGTGAGTCGATAAGGGGCGGGAACACTGAAGCTTTCTTT.

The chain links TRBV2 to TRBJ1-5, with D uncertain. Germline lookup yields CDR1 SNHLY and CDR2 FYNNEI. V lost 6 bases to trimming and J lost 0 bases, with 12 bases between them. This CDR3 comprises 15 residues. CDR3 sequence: CASSADTYSNQPQHF. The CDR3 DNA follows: TGTGCCAGCAGCGCCGACACGTATAGCAATCAGCCCCAGCATTTT.

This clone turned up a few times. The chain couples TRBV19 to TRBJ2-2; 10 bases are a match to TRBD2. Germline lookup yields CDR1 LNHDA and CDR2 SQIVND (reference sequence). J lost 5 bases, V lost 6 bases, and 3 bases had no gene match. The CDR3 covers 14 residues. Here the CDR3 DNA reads TGTGCCAGTAGGAAGCGGGAGGGGACCGGGGAGCTGTTTTTT. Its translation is CASRKREGTGELFF.